This TCR beta chain is from a study of cytomegalovirus exposure and HLA in healthy donors. Broader study findings: A later analysis reported that several of the most significant clusters appeared to be linked to common viral pathogens, among them Epstein-Barr virus.

As for this clone: Its target is not known.

CDR1 and CDR2 (germline): LNHDA, SQIVND (reference sequence). J was trimmed by 2 bases and V by 5 bases; bases with no gene match: 4. CDR3 length: 15 amino acids. With 60 Vbeta and 13 Jbeta primers, the PCR was carried out. Profiled with immunoSEQ multiplex PCR; TCRdb holds only in-frame clones, not every one. The table shows around 94,000 clones, with roughly 83% occurring only once. The V and J genes are TRBV19 and TRBJ1-3, with 9 bases that match TRBD1. Source material: PBMCs. The receptor comes from a man in his forties in good health and CMV-seronegative. The DNA for the CDR3 is TGTGCCAGTAGTGCCCGACAGGGGGCTGGAAACACCATATATTTT. It codes for CASSARQGAGNTIYF.